The clone carrying this T cell receptor (beta chain) appeared once. What it recognizes is unknown. In the authors' methods: ImmunoSEQ supplied junction-only sequences lacking quality scores, so filtering was different. Clones were sequenced by immunoSEQ multiplex PCR, and TCRdb holds only the in-frame ones, with some missing. V and J calls and clone size are copied from that table; D and trimming were computed from the DNA. The table shows a few hundred thousand clones, with about 74% occurring only once. This entry belongs to a study of shared clonotypes between healthy human individuals. Whole-study results and caveats: Donor scarcity curtailed the genetic and exposure-history diversity represented herein.

Trimming took 4 bases from V and 1 from J; bases not matched to a gene: 6. Per the germline V gene, CDR1 is SGHRS and CDR2 is YFSETQ. This CDR3 spans 15 amino acids. The sequence derives from a woman in her 40s in good health. Some clones in this sample may be carry-over from other donors' samples. Sequenced material: PBMCs. The chain uses TRBV5-1 and TRBJ2-5; TRBD2 aligns across 8 bases. The CDR3 here is CASSGLGTSQETQYF. CDR3 DNA sequence: TGCGCCAGCAGCGGCCTCGGGACTAGCCAAGAGACCCAGTACTTC.